Listed below are T cell receptor beta chains from one sample, sequenced in a study of blood T cell repertoires in COVID-19. Data came from immunoSEQ multiplex PCR; TCRdb stores just in-frame clones and leaves some out. Here the sample spans 150,000 or so clones, about 90% being singletons. The specimen sequenced was peripheral blood. These receptor sequences come from a woman aged 55-75 years with acute or convalescent COVID-19. Each CDR3 is given with its conserved first and last residue. D genes are given only for firm matches. Only some rows state a clone size, as once, few, many or a class for expanded clones.

d_call: TRBD1; v_call: TRBV4-2; clone_size: .; j_call: TRBJ1-2; cdr3_aa: CASSRGQGNYGYTF; cdr3_nt: TGTGCCAGCAGCCGAGGACAGGGCAACTATGGCTACACCTTC
d_call: TRBD1; v_call: TRBV9; clone_size: .; j_call: TRBJ1-1; cdr3_aa: CASSPWTGRDEAFF; cdr3_nt: TGTGCCAGCAGCCCGTGGACAGGGCGGGACGAAGCTTTCTTT
d_call: TRBD1; v_call: TRBV19; clone_size: .; j_call: TRBJ1-1; cdr3_aa: CASSPQGQANTEAFF; cdr3_nt: TGTGCCAGTAGTCCTCAGGGACAGGCGAACACTGAAGCTTTCTTT
d_call: .; v_call: TRBV30; clone_size: .; j_call: TRBJ1-3; cdr3_aa: CAWEGPGGNTIYF; cdr3_nt: TGTGCCTGGGAAGGCCCGGGTGGAAACACCATATATTTT
d_call: TRBD1; v_call: TRBV11-2; clone_size: .; j_call: TRBJ1-1; cdr3_aa: CASSIDRGTEAFF; cdr3_nt: TGTGCCAGCAGCATAGACAGGGGCACTGAAGCTTTCTTT
d_call: TRBD2; v_call: TRBV27; clone_size: .; j_call: TRBJ2-1; cdr3_aa: CASSLSNSGGYNEQFF; cdr3_nt: TGTGCCAGCAGTTTATCGAACAGCGGGGGTTACAATGAGCAGTTCTTC
d_call: .; v_call: TRBV7-9; clone_size: .; j_call: TRBJ1-1; cdr3_aa: CASSDPAGPGVLDTEAFF; cdr3_nt: TGTGCCAGCAGCGACCCCGCGGGACCGGGAGTATTAGACACTGAAGCTTTCTTT
d_call: .; v_call: TRBV9; clone_size: .; j_call: TRBJ2-3; cdr3_aa: CASSAPIQGSTDTQYF; cdr3_nt: TGTGCCAGCAGCGCACCAATACAGGGCAGCACAGATACGCAGTATTTT
d_call: TRBD1; v_call: TRBV5-1; clone_size: few; j_call: TRBJ1-1; cdr3_aa: CASTPGQGDTEAFF; cdr3_nt: TGCGCCAGCACCCCCGGACAGGGGGACACTGAAGCTTTCTTT
d_call: TRBD1; v_call: TRBV7-9; clone_size: .; j_call: TRBJ2-7; cdr3_aa: CASSQRPGQEPYEQYF; cdr3_nt: TGTGCCAGCAGCCAACGACCGGGACAGGAGCCCTACGAGCAGTACTTC
d_call: TRBD2; v_call: TRBV3-1/TRBV3-2; clone_size: .; j_call: TRBJ2-1; cdr3_aa: CASSQERRGAYNEQFF; cdr3_nt: TGTGCCAGCAGCCAAGAGCGGCGGGGGGCCTACAATGAGCAGTTCTTC
d_call: .; v_call: TRBV19; clone_size: .; j_call: TRBJ2-1; cdr3_aa: CASSTQGIYNEQFF; cdr3_nt: TGTGCCAGTAGTACACAGGGAATCTACAATGAGCAGTTCTTC
d_call: .; v_call: TRBV7-8; clone_size: .; j_call: TRBJ1-2; cdr3_aa: CASSSLAGGYYGYTF; cdr3_nt: TGTGCCAGCAGCTCATTGGCGGGCGGATACTATGGCTACACCTTC
d_call: TRBD2; v_call: TRBV15; clone_size: .; j_call: TRBJ2-1; cdr3_aa: CATSRDLGGRNEQFF; cdr3_nt: TGTGCCACCAGCAGAGATTTGGGGGGGAGGAATGAGCAGTTCTTC
d_call: .; v_call: TRBV6-1; clone_size: .; j_call: TRBJ1-1; cdr3_aa: CATQGSSLNTEAFF; cdr3_nt: TGTGCCACCCAGGGGTCCTCCCTGAACACTGAAGCTTTCTTT
d_call: TRBD2; v_call: TRBV7-2; clone_size: .; j_call: TRBJ2-3; cdr3_aa: CASSLLAGVNTQYF; cdr3_nt: TGTGCCAGCAGCTTACTAGCGGGGGTAAATACGCAGTATTTT
d_call: .; v_call: TRBV25-1; clone_size: once; j_call: TRBJ1-6; cdr3_aa: CASSEFVRADSPLHF; cdr3_nt: TGTGCCAGCAGTGAATTCGTCAGGGCCGATTCACCCCTCCACTTT
d_call: TRBD2; v_call: TRBV5-4; clone_size: .; j_call: TRBJ2-3; cdr3_aa: CASSPPASGGTSTDTQYF; cdr3_nt: TGTGCCAGCAGCCCGCCGGCTAGCGGGGGGACTAGCACAGATACGCAGTATTTT
d_call: TRBD1; v_call: TRBV4-2; clone_size: .; j_call: TRBJ2-7; cdr3_aa: CASSQGQGHSYEQYF; cdr3_nt: TGTGCCAGCAGCCAAGGACAGGGACACTCCTACGAGCAGTACTTC
d_call: .; v_call: TRBV15; clone_size: .; j_call: TRBJ1-6; cdr3_aa: CATSRPGKSPLHF; cdr3_nt: TGTGCCACCAGCAGACCGGGGAAATCACCCCTCCACTTT
d_call: .; v_call: TRBV30; clone_size: .; j_call: TRBJ2-7; cdr3_aa: CAWGPPYEQYF; cdr3_nt: TGTGCCTGGGGTCCTCCCTACGAGCAGTACTTC
d_call: TRBD2; v_call: TRBV9; clone_size: .; j_call: TRBJ2-3; cdr3_aa: CASSVTSGGTTNTQYF; cdr3_nt: TGTGCCAGCAGCGTTACTAGCGGGGGGACCACCAATACGCAGTATTTT
d_call: .; v_call: TRBV4-2; clone_size: .; j_call: TRBJ2-3; cdr3_aa: CASSQDSASTDTQYF; cdr3_nt: TGTGCCAGCAGCCAAGACTCCGCGTCCACAGATACGCAGTATTTT
d_call: TRBD1; v_call: TRBV7-9; clone_size: once; j_call: TRBJ1-1; cdr3_aa: CASNLGTANTEAFF; cdr3_nt: TGTGCCAGCAACCTTGGGACAGCGAACACTGAAGCTTTCTTT
d_call: TRBD2; v_call: TRBV5-1; clone_size: .; j_call: TRBJ2-1; cdr3_aa: CASTLRGARVYEQFF; cdr3_nt: TGCGCCAGCACGCTGCGGGGGGCCCGGGTGTATGAGCAGTTCTTC
d_call: TRBD1; v_call: TRBV7-2; clone_size: .; j_call: TRBJ1-6; cdr3_aa: CASSSTRDRANSPLHF; cdr3_nt: TGTGCCAGCAGCTCCACCCGGGACAGGGCCAATTCACCCCTCCACTTT